Presented here are 10 T cell receptor beta chains from one specimen sequenced in a study of Ad26.COV2.S vaccination and SARS-CoV-2 variants. The treatment was: some 20 received Ad26.COV2.S at low or high dose, single or two shots; 5 received placebo; per-sample allocation not given. Day 63 after the first injection of vaccine or placebo was the sampling time. Assay: immunoSEQ multiplex PCR; the TCRdb copy retains only in-frame clones and omits some. In the table there are approximately 360,000 clones, 83% of which are singletons. The sample here was peripheral blood, taken in a trial of Ad26.COV2.S vaccine versus placebo. The receptors were sampled from a person between 18 and 65 years old who received the Ad26.COV2.S COVID-19 vaccine or a placebo.

This clone showed up just a few times. The chain joins TRBV7-3 to TRBJ1-1; tentatively, D is TRBD1 (6 bases). Trimming took off 5 bases at V and 4 bases at J, with 17 bases between the two ends. The germline V gene has CDR1 SGHTA and CDR2 FQGTGA. This CDR3 has 15 residues. CDR3 loop: CASSLNRGGATEAFF. The CDR3 coding sequence is TGTGCCAGCAGCCTAAATAGAGGGGGAGCCACTGAAGCTTTCTTT.

Only a few counts were recorded for this clone. This chain connects TRBV12-3 or TRBV12-4 to TRBJ1-6; a possible D gene is TRBD1 (5 bases). This CDR3 contains 13 residues. With 6 bases removed from V and 10 bases from J, the gap between germline ends came to 13 bases. DNA of the CDR3: TGTGCCAGCAGAAGGGGAGTCCGGTCACCCCTCCACTTT. Translated, it gives CASRRGVRSPLHF.

The gene calls are TRBV14 and TRBJ1-1; 8 bases line up with TRBD1. With V trimmed by 4 bases and J by 0 bases, 7 bases remained unmatched. This CDR3 is 16 amino acids long. CDR1 and CDR2 from the germline V gene are SGHDN and FVKESK. The CDR3 bases are TGTGCCAGCAGCCCCCTAACAGGGGGGGTGAACACTGAAGCTTTCTTT. It codes for CASSPLTGGVNTEAFF.

The chain combines TRBV6-6 with TRBJ1-1; TRBD1 is a possible D gene (5 bases). Germline lookup yields CDR1 MNHNY and CDR2 SVGAGI (reference sequence). The CDR3 is 16 residues long. V was cut by 0 bases and J by 3 bases, with 14 bases left in between. CDR3 amino acids: CASSYSGTSLDTEAFF. The CDR3 coding sequence is TGTGCCAGCAGTTACTCCGGGACGTCGTTGGACACTGAAGCTTTCTTT.

CDR3 nucleotide sequence: TGTGCCAGCAGCTTAGTGTCCACAGGGGTCGGAGTCGAGCAGTACTTC. This codes for CASSLVSTGVGVEQYF. This chain uses TRBV7-2 with TRBJ2-7, with 7 nucleotides matching TRBD1. This CDR3 region has 16 residues. Trimming took 1 base from V and 6 from J; bases not matched to a gene: 12. CDR1 is SGHTA and CDR2 is FQGNSA in the germline V gene.

CDR3: CASSPLGGAEADTQYF. DNA of the CDR3: TGTGCCAGCTCACCACTAGGGGGAGCTGAGGCAGATACGCAGTATTTT. J is TRBJ2-3 and V is TRBV18; D may be TRBD1 (6 bases). Germline loops: CDR1 KGHSH, CDR2 LQKENI. Trimming pared 1 base from V and 4 bases from J, leaving 15 bases between. The CDR3 sequence is 16 residues long.

The rearrangement uses TRBV3-1 (or the pseudogene TRBV3-2) and TRBJ1-5; TRBD1 agrees at 7 bases. This CDR3 region has 14 residues. The V gene's germline CDR1 is LGHDT and CDR2 YNNKEL (reference sequence). The junction had 3 bases not matched to a gene; V was cut back by 0 bases and J by 7 bases. The CDR3 loop is CASSQDGGGQPQHF. The CDR3 DNA reads TGTGCCAGCAGCCAAGACGGAGGGGGCCAGCCCCAGCATTTT.

The chain uses TRBV9 and TRBJ1-5; the D is unclear. This CDR3 contains 17 residues. The germline V gene encodes CDR1 SGDLS and CDR2 YYNGEE. Trimming took 0 bases from V and 0 from J, leaving 13 bases between them. The chain's CDR3 is CASSVGGMADSNQPQHF. The CDR3 coding sequence is TGTGCCAGCAGCGTAGGTGGAATGGCGGATAGCAATCAGCCCCAGCATTTT.

In DNA, the CDR3 is TGTGCCAGCAGTTACGGCGCGAGTAGGGAGACCCAGTACTTC. It translates to CASSYGASRETQYF. The chain links TRBV6-5 to TRBJ2-5; D not certain. Germline CDR1 is MNHEY and CDR2 is SVGAGI. This CDR3 has 14 amino acids. Trimming took 2 bases from V and 5 from J, leaving 12 bases between them.

The rearrangement joins TRBV12-5 to TRBJ2-2; the D gene could be TRBD1 or TRBD2 (6 bases each). This CDR3 spans 16 amino acids. The germline V and J ends were trimmed by 0 bases and 3 bases, with 11 bases remaining between them. CDR1 and CDR2 (germline): LGHNT, FRNRAP. CDR3 residues: CASGLVLGGDTGELFF. The DNA for the CDR3 is TGTGCTAGTGGTTTGGTACTCGGGGGCGACACCGGGGAGCTGTTTTTT.